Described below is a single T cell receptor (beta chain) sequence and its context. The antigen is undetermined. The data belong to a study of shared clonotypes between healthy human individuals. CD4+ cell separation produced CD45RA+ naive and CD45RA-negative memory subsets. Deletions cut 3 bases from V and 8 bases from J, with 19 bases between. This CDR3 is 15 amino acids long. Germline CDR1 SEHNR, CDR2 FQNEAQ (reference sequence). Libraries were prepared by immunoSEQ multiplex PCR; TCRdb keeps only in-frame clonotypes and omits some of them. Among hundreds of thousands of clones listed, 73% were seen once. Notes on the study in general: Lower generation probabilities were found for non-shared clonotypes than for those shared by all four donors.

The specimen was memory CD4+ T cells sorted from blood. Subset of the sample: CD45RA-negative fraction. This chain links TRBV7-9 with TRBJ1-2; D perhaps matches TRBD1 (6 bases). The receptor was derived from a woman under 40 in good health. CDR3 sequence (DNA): TGTGCCAGCAGCTTGCCCGGACAGCCAAGTTGGGGCTACACCTTC. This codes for CASSLPGQPSWGYTF. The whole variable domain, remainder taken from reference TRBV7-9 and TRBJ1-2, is DTGVSQNPRHKITKRGQNVTFRCDPISEHNRLYWYRQTLGQGPEFLTYFQNEAQLEKSRLLSDRFSAERPKGSFSTLEIQRTEQGDSAMYLCASSLPGQPSWGYTFGSGTRLTVV.